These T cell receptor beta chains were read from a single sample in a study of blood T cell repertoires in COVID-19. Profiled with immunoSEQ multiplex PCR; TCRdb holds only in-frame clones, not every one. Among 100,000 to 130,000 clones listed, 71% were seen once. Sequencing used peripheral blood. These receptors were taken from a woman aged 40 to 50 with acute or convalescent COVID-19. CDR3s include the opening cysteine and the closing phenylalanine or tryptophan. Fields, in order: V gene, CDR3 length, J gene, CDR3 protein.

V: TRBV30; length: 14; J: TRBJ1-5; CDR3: CAWSGQVGNQPQHF
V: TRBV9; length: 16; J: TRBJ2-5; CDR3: CASSVGVAGGLETQYF
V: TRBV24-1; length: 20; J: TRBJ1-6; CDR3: CATSRPPGHRPGSYNSPLHF
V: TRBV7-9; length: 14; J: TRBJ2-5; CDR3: CASSAFAGDKTQYF
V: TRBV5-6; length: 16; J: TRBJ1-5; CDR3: CASSFFGTGNNQPQHF
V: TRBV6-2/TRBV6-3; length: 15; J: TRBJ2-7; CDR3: CASSQASDGPYEQYF
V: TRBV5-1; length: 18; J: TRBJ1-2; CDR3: CASSLGWQAPHRNYGYTF
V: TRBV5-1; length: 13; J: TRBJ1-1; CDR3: CASSYRENTEAFF
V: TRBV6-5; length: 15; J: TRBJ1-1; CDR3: CASSYAGGTATEAFF
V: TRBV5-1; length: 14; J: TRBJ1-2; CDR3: CASSKDRGDYGYTF
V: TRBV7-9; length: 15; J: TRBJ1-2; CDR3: CASSLDLTGFYGYTF
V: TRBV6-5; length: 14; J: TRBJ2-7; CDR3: CASGRDRETYEQYF
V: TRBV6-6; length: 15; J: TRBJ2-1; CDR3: CASSYGQGRYNEQFF
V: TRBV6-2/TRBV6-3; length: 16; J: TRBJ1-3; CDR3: CASSTGTGLSGNTIYF
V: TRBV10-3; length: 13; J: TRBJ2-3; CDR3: CAISPFPTDTQYF
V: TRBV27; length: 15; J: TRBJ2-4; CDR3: CASSFTGQTKNIQYF
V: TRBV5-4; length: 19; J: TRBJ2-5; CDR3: CASSLGASGGTRYQETQYF
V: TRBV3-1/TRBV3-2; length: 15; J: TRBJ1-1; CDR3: CASSQDPTGNTEAFF
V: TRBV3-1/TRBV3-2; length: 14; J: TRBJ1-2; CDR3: CASSPLQGRYGYTF
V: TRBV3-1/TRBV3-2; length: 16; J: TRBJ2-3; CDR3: CASSQAGGTGPDTQYF
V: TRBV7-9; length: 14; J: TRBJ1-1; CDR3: CASSLVTGNTEAFF
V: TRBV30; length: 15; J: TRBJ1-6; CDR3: CAWSASGTGASPLHF
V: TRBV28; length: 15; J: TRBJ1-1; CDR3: CASSLGDNMNTEAFF
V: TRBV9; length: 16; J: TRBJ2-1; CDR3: CASSVGLGVYSSEQFF
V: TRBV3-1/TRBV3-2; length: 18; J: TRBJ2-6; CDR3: CASSHLAGLSSGANVLTF
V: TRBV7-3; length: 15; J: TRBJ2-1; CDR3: CASSLGSGGLYEQFF
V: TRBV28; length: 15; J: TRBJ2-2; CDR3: CASSAHSGNAGELFF
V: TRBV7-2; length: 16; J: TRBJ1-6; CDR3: CASSSQGRRFNSPLHF
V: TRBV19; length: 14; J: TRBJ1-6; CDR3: CAAGEGTDNSPLHF
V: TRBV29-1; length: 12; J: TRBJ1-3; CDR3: CSATQGGNTIYF
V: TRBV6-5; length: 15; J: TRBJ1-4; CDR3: CASSYLAATNEKLFF
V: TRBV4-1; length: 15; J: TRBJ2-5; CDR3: CASSQGTSSSETQYF
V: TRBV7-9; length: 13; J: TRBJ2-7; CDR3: CASSKDRLSEQYF
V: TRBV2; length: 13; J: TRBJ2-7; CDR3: CASSALQTYEQYF
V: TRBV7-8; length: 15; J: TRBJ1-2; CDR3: CASSLESRDKGGYTF
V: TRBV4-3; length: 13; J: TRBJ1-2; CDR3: CASSQEEGSGYTF
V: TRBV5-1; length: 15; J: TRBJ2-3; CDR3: CASKGLSSSTDTEYF
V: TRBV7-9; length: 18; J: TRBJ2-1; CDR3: CASSNTDRVGLIYNEQFF
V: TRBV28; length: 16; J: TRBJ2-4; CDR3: CASSLISGGRGNIQYF
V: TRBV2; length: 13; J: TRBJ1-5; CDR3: CASSELRNQPQHF
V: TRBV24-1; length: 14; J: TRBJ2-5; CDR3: CATSDRWTGETQYF
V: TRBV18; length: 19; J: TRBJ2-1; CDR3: CASSPRLAGGHDSENEQFF
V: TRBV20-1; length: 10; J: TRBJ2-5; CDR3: CSASSETQYF
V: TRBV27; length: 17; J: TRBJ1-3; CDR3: CASSLSWQGTPGNTIYF
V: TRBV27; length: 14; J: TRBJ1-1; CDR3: CAGNKGVRGTEAFF
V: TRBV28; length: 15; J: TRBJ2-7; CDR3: CASSDTGGATLEQYF
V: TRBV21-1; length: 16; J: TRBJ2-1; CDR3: CASSNIIGLAAHEQFF
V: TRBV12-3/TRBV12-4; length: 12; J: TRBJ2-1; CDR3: CASSFIIVAQFF
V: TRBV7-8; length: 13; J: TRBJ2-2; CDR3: CASSLLGHGELFF
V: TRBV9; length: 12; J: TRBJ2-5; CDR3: CASSVEGGDQYF
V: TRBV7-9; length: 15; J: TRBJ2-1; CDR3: CASSRSGGSYNEQFF
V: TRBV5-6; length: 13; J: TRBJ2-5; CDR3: CASSYQGAGTQYF
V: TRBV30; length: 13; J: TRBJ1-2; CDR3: CAWSRTGFYGYTF
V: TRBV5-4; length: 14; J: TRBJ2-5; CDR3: CASSPPTDQETQYF
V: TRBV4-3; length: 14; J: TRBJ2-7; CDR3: CASSQDRVLYEQYF